These 19 T cell receptor beta chains originate from one sample sequenced in a study of Graves' ophthalmopathy and Graves' hyperthyroidism. RNA transcripts were the source from which TCR beta CDR3 regions were amplified. HTBI-primed first-round RT-PCR preceded second-round multiplex PCR. In TCRdb, the multiplex PCR reads were re-called with MiXCR into one record per CDR3 protein. The profile shows 400,000 to 450,000 distinct CDR3 sequences, roughly 21% of them singletons. Material for sequencing was peripheral blood. Every receptor here comes from a woman aged 18-30 years with stable Graves' hyperthyroidism.

Regarding this clonotype: With a much larger clone just one base away, this may be a read error. In DNA, the CDR3 is TGTGCCAGCAGTTTATTCGTCAATCAGCCCCAGCATTTT. It translates to CASSLFVNQPQHF. V and J are TRBV27 and TRBJ1-5; D unclear. The germline V gene encodes CDR1 MNHEY and CDR2 SMNVEV (reference sequence). V lost 1 base and J lost 3, with 4 bases in between. The CDR3 runs to 13 residues.

In its sample, this clonotype was seen a few times. The junction does not match germline at one end; this may be a read error. The chain is built from TRBV7-8 and TRBJ1-6; D unclear. The germline CDR1 and CDR2 sequences are SGHVS and FQNEAQ. The CDR3 runs to 14 residues. This chain's CDR3 is CASSFTRYNSHLHF. The CDR3 coding sequence is TGTGCCAGCAGCTTCACCAGATACAATTCACACCTCCACTTT. Drawing the rest from reference TRBV7-8 and TRBJ1-6, the complete variable domain is GAGVSQSPRYKVAKRGQDVALRCDPISGHVSLFWYQQALGQGPEFLTYFQNEAQLDKSGLPSDRFFAERPEGSVSTLKIQRTQQEDSAVYLCASSFTRYNSHLHFGNGTRLTVT.

The rearrangement uses TRBV20-1 and TRBJ2-5, with 11 bases aligning to TRBD2. The J segment lost 4 bases and the V segment lost 2 bases, leaving 12 bases of the junction unmatched. The CDR3 spans 17 residues. The germline CDR1 and CDR2 sequences are DFQATT and SNEGSKA (reference sequence). CDR3 amino acids: CSARPQGVAGGRETQYF. The CDR3 DNA sequence: TGCAGTGCTAGACCTCAGGGGGTAGCGGGAGGGAGAGAGACCCAGTACTTC.

A note on this clonotype: The junction shows a germline mismatch at one end, possibly a read error. This chain links TRBV7-2 with TRBJ2-5; no clear D. Germline values: CDR1 SGHTA, CDR2 FQGNSA. The CDR3 is 13 residues long. CDR3 bases: TGTGCCAGCAACTTAAAGCCCGAAGAGACCCAGTACTTC. As protein: CASNLKPEETQYF. The variable domain in full, with the rest retrieved from reference TRBV7-2 and TRBJ2-5, is GAGVSQSPSNKVTEKGKDVELRCDPISGHTALYWYRQSLGQGLEFLIYFQGNSAPDKSGLPSDRFSAERTGGSVSTLTIQRTQQEDSAVYLCASNLKPEETQYFGPGTRLLVL.

This clonotype was seen a few times. The V call is TRBV6-1, the J call TRBJ2-2; TRBD2 matches 12 bases. The CDR3 extends over 16 amino acids. Germline CDR1 reads MNHNS; CDR2 reads SASEGT. Trimming removed 8 bases from V and 4 bases from J; junction bases left unmatched: 8. The CDR3 loop is CASSLAGGPSTGELFF. CDR3 in DNA: TGTGCCAGCTCCCTAGCGGGAGGGCCGAGCACCGGGGAGCTGTTTTTT.

This clonotype has a count of ten or more. At one boundary the junction diverges from the germline segment, which might be a read error. The V and J genes are TRBV2 and TRBJ2-7, with TRBD2 matching over 8 bases. CDR3 length: 16 residues. The V gene's germline CDR1 is SNHLY and CDR2 FYNNEI. The CDR3 bases are TGTGCCAGCAGTCCAAGGGAGGGACTAGGGATCTACGGGCAGTACTTC. Residues: CASSPREGLGIYGQYF. The full variable domain, completed using reference TRBV2 and TRBJ2-7, is EPEVTQTPSHQVTQMGQEVILRCVPISNHLYFYWYRQILGQKVEFLVSFYNNEISEKSEIFDDQFSVERPDGSNFTLKIRSTKLEDSAMYFCASSPREGLGIYGQYFGPGTRLTVT.

The chain is built from TRBV6-2 or TRBV6-3 and TRBJ2-5; D possibly corresponds to TRBD1 (6 bases). The CDR3 spans 13 residues. V was clipped by 5 bases and J by 9 bases, with 16 bases between them. CDR1 is MNHEY, CDR2 SVGEGT, per germline. In nucleotides, the CDR3 is TGTGCCAGCAGTCTGGACAGTCGTACGGCCCAGTACTTC. Translation: CASSLDSRTAQYF.

This clonotype appeared many times. The chain is built from TRBV6-1 and TRBJ1-2; no definite D call. Germline V gives CDR1 MNHNS, CDR2 SASEGT. Trimming removed 5 bases from V and 10 bases from J, with 17 bases in between. The CDR3 extends over 13 amino acids. CDR3 coding DNA: TGTGCCAGCAGTCAACTCTCTGCAGTACTCTACACCTTC. It encodes CASSQLSAVLYTF.

This clonotype appeared many times. The chain links TRBV3-1 to TRBJ2-5; 8 nucleotides match TRBD1. With V trimmed by 4 bases and J by 2 bases, 3 bases remained unmatched. The CDR3 covers 14 residues. Germline CDR1 reads LGHDT; CDR2 reads YNNKEL (reference sequence). CDR3 DNA: TGTGCCAGCAGCCGGACAGGGCTTCAAGAGACCCAGTACTTC. The encoded protein is CASSRTGLQETQYF.

This rearrangement joins TRBV13 to TRBJ1-1; D gene unclear. CDR3 length equals 18 residues. Trimming took 7 bases from V and 5 from J, leaving 29 bases between them. Germline V gene sequence: CDR1 PRHDT, CDR2 FYEKMQ (reference sequence). The CDR3 is CASTVLSWRSGGMTEAFF. CDR3 bases: TGTGCCAGCACCGTTCTTAGTTGGAGGTCTGGAGGGATGACTGAAGCTTTCTTT.

The rearrangement links TRBV11-1 to TRBJ2-7; 13 bases are shared with TRBD2. CDR3 size: 16 residues. V was pared by 5 bases and J by 1 base, with 5 bases of the junction left unmatched. Germline V lookup: CDR1 SGHAT, CDR2 FQDESV (reference sequence). The CDR3 DNA follows: TGTGCCAGCAGCACTGGGACTAGCGGGATATCCTACGAGCAGTACTTC. Encoded protein: CASSTGTSGISYEQYF.

This chain uses TRBV7-9 with TRBJ2-7, with D possibly matching TRBD1 (6 bases). The V gene's germline CDR1 is SEHNR and CDR2 FQNEAQ (reference sequence). The CDR3 covers 15 residues. The V end lost 5 bases, the J end lost 0 bases, and 14 bases lay between the germline ends. The CDR3 coding sequence is TGTGCCAGCAGCCCCCCGACAGGTTCCTCCTACGAGCAGTACTTC. Its translation is CASSPPTGSSYEQYF.

This chain joins TRBV12-3 or TRBV12-4 and TRBJ1-1; D is uncertain. The CDR3 totals 15 residues. The V end lost 7 bases, the J end lost 0 bases, and 15 bases lay between the germline ends. CDR3 amino acids: CASTQDQAMNTEAFF. The DNA for the CDR3 is TGTGCCAGCACCCAGGATCAGGCGATGAACACTGAAGCTTTCTTT.

This chain joins TRBV6-5 and TRBJ2-5; 12 bases fit TRBD2. Germline CDR1 and CDR2: MNHEY and SVGAGI. Losses at the gene ends were 2 bases for V and 2 bases for J; bases not matched to a gene: 3. This CDR3 has 16 amino acids. This CDR3 reads CASSYRLAGVQETQYF. The CDR3 DNA reads TGTGCCAGCAGTTACAGACTAGCGGGAGTACAAGAGACCCAGTACTTC.

This clonotype has at least ten counts. The rearrangement links TRBV20-1 to TRBJ2-7; either TRBD1 or TRBD2 may fit D (5 bases each). Trimming cost V 6 bases and J 0 bases, with 15 bases left between them. The CDR3 consists of 14 residues. The V gene's germline CDR1 is DFQATT and CDR2 SNEGSKA (reference sequence). The CDR3 reads CSARRDASSYEQYF. The CDR3 DNA follows: TGCAGTGCCCGCCGGGACGCCAGCTCCTACGAGCAGTACTTC.

This clonotype was counted between two and nine times. The gene calls are TRBV2 and TRBJ2-7; D gene unclear. V gave up 0 bases and J gave up 2 bases, with 20 bases separating them. CDR3 length equals 18 residues. Germline CDR1 and CDR2: SNHLY and FYNNEI. CDR3 region: CASSEALANLVATYEQYF. DNA of the CDR3: TGTGCCAGCAGTGAAGCGCTGGCGAATTTGGTCGCCACCTACGAGCAGTACTTC.

Many counts were recorded for this clonotype. The gene calls are TRBV19 and TRBJ1-2; TRBD1 is a possible D gene (6 bases). The CDR3 totals 13 residues. The V gene lost 5 bases and the J gene lost 5 bases, with 12 bases spanning the gap. Germline values: CDR1 LNHDA, CDR2 SQIVND (reference sequence). The CDR3, as DNA: TGTGCCAGTAGTCGGTCAGGGGAGTATGGCTACACCTTC. This translates into CASSRSGEYGYTF.

The gene calls are TRBV11-2 and TRBJ2-5, with 7 bases identical to TRBD1. J gave up 2 bases and V 0 bases, and 3 bases lay outside the gene matches. The CDR3 runs to 15 residues. Per germline, CDR1 SGHAT and CDR2 FQNNGV. This chain's CDR3 is CASSLDWGQQETQYF. In nucleotides, the CDR3 is TGTGCCAGCAGCTTAGATTGGGGACAGCAAGAGACCCAGTACTTC.

This clonotype has more than one count but fewer than ten. V and J are TRBV2 and TRBJ2-2; tentative D call: TRBD2 (6 bases). V was pared by 3 bases and J by 5 bases, with 16 bases between. Germline CDR1 is SNHLY and CDR2 is FYNNEI. The CDR3 runs 16 residues. Here the CDR3 reads CASSEPLRGRTGELFF. The CDR3 coding sequence is TGTGCCAGCAGTGAGCCCCTTCGGGGGAGGACCGGGGAGCTGTTTTTT.